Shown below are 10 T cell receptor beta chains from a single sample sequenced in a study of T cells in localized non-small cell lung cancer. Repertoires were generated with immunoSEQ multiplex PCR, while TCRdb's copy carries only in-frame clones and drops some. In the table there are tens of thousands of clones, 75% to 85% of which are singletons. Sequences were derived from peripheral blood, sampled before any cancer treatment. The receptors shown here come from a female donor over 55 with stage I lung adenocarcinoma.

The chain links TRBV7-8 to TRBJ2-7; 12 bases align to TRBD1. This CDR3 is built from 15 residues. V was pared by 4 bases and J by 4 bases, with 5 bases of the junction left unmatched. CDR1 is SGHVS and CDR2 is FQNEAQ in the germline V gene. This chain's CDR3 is CASSSGTGGVYEQYF. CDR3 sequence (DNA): TGTGCCAGCAGCTCCGGGACAGGGGGCGTATACGAGCAGTACTTC.

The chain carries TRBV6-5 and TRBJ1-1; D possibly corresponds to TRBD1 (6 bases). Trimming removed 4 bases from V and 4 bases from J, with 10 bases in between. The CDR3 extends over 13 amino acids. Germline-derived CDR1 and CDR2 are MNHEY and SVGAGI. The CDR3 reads CASSSRDITEAFF. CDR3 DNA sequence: TGTGCCAGCAGTTCCAGGGACATCACTGAAGCTTTCTTT.

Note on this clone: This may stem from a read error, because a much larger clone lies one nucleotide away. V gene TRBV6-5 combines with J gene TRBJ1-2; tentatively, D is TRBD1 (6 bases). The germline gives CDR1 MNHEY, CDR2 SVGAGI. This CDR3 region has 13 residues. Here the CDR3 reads CASSPFGQSGCTF. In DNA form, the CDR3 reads TGTGCCAGCAGCCCCTTCGGACAGTCGGGCTGCACCTTC.

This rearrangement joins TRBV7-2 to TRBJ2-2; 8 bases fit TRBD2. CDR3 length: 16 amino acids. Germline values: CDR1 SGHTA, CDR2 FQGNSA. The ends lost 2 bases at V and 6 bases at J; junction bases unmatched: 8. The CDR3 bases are TGTGCCAGCAGCTTATCGGGACTAGGGCCTGCCGGGGAGCTGTTTTTT. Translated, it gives CASSLSGLGPAGELFF.

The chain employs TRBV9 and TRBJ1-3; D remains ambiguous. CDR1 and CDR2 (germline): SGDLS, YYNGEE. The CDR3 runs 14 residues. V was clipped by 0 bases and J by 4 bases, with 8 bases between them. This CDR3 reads CASSVGAEGNTIYF. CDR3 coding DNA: TGTGCCAGCAGCGTAGGGGCTGAAGGAAACACCATATATTTT.

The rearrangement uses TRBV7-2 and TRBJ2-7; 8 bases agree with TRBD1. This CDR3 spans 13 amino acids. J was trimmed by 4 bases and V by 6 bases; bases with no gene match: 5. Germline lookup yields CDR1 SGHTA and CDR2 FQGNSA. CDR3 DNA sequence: TGTGCCAGCAGGCGTACAGGGGGGTACGAGCAGTACTTC. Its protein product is CASRRTGGYEQYF. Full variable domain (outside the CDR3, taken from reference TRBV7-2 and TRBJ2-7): GAGVSQSPSNKVTEKGKDVELRCDPISGHTALYWYRQSLGQGLEFLIYFQGNSAPDKSGLPSDRFSAERTGGSVSTLTIQRTQQEDSAVYLCASRRTGGYEQYFGPGTRLTVT.

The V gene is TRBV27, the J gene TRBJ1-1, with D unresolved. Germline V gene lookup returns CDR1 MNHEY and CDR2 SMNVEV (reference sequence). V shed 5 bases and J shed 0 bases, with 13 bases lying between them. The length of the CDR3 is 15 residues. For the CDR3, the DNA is TGTGCCAGCAGTACATCCCCCAGGATGAACACTGAAGCTTTCTTT. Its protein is CASSTSPRMNTEAFF.

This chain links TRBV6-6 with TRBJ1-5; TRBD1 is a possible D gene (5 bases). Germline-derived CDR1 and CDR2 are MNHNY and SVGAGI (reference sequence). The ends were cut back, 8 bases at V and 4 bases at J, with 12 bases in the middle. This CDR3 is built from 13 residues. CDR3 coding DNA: TGTGCCAGCTCCGGGACGTCGAATCAGCCCCAGCATTTT. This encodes CASSGTSNQPQHF.

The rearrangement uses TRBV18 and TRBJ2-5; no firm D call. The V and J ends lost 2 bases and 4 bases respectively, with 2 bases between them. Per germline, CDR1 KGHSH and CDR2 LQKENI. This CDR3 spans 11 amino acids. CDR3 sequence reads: CASSPVETQYF. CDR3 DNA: TGTGCCAGCTCACCAGTAGAGACCCAGTACTTC.

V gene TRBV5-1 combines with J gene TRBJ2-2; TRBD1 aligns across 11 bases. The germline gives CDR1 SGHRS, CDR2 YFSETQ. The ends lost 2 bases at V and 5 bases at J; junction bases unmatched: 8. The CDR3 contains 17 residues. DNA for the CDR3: TGCGCCAGCAGCTTACGGACAGGGGGCCGTAAGACCGGGGAGCTGTTTTTT. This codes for CASSLRTGGRKTGELFF.